This T cell receptor beta chain derives from a study of CD8+ T cells in alopecia areata. Study-wide background: For the treated group, dosing was oral tofacitinib at 5 to 10 mg twice daily.

A word on this clone: Other DNA sequences from this sample encode an identical CDR3 as well.

The germline CDR1 and CDR2 sequences are GTSNPN and SVGIG (reference sequence). The CDR3 extends over 15 amino acids. The ends were cut back, 0 bases at V and 3 bases at J, with 13 bases in the middle. RNA was isolated and reverse transcribed to cDNA, the sequencing template. Profiling relied on immunoSEQ multiplex PCR, and the TCRdb table lists in-frame clones only, not all of them. The table has about 180,000 clones, 63% seen once. This sample comprised CD4+ T cells sorted from blood, obtained at week 0. V is TRBV30 and J is TRBJ2-3; weak D call: TRBD2 (5 bases). The source is a human donor with alopecia areata. CDR3 amino acids: CAWSVDRGSTDTQYF. In DNA form, the CDR3 reads TGTGCCTGGAGTGTTGATCGGGGTTCTACAGATACGCAGTATTTT.